Sequencing of this T cell receptor (beta chain) was carried out in a study of OX40 agonist ivuxolimab in advanced cancers. Study overall: Partial responses were observed in three patients, of whom one had hepatocellular carcinoma and two had cutaneous melanoma.

In its sample, this clone was seen a few times. Its antigen remains unidentified. Study-level points and caveats: Among the lowest peripheral clonal expansion occurred in 0.1-3.0 mg/kg partial responders.

In germline, CDR1 is SGHNT, CDR2 YYREEE (reference sequence). Trimming took off 4 bases at V and 8 bases at J, with 15 bases between the two ends. CDR3 length: 13 amino acids. Using immunoSEQ multiplex PCR, the repertoire was profiled, and TCRdb retains in-frame clones only, with some absent. The sample yields approximately 40,000 clones, around 77% seen once. The starting material was CD4+ or CD8+ T cells sorted from blood, obtained in a trial of the OX40 agonist ivuxolimab. This receptor was identified in an adult with an advanced solid tumor such as melanoma, head and neck, liver or kidney cancer. J is TRBJ1-2 and V is TRBV5-4; D may be TRBD1 (6 bases). The CDR3 reads CASSPGTFWGYTF. CDR3 coding DNA: TGTGCCAGCAGCCCAGGGACATTCTGGGGCTACACCTTC.